This entry lists 20 T cell receptor beta chains sequenced from one sample in a study of blood T cell repertoires in COVID-19. Profiled with immunoSEQ multiplex PCR; TCRdb holds only in-frame clones, not every one. The table has some 120,000 clones, 84% seen once. The sample was peripheral blood. Receptors originate from a woman aged 60-75 years with acute or convalescent COVID-19.

The rearrangement joins TRBV2 to TRBJ1-5; 9 positions match TRBD1. V shed 4 bases, J shed 2 bases, and the junction held 3 bases outside the gene matches. CDR3 size: 15 residues. Germline CDR1 is SNHLY and CDR2 is FYNNEI. The CDR3 DNA follows: TGTGCCAGCAGTGCTCGGACAGGGGGCAATCAGCCCCAGCATTTT. Protein sequence: CASSARTGGNQPQHF.

V is TRBV19 and J is TRBJ1-1; no reliable D call. The CDR3 sequence is 13 residues long. The germline V and J ends were trimmed by 5 bases and 0 bases, with 7 bases remaining between them. Germline V gene sequence: CDR1 LNHDA, CDR2 SQIVND (reference sequence). As DNA, the CDR3 is TGTGCCAGTAGTGCTAAGATGAACACTGAAGCTTTCTTT. Translating gives CASSAKMNTEAFF. Using reference TRBV19 and TRBJ1-1 for the parts outside the CDR3, the full variable domain is DGGITQSPKYLFRKEGQNVTLSCEQNLNHDAMYWYRQDPGQGLRLIYYSQIVNDFQKGDIAEGYSVSREKKESFPLTVTSAQKNPTAFYLCASSAKMNTEAFFGQGTRLTVV.

V is TRBV5-4 and J is TRBJ2-1; TRBD2 matches 7 bases. Germline CDR1 SGHNT, CDR2 YYREEE (reference sequence). Unmatched junction bases numbered 4, after V lost 0 bases and J lost 13 bases. The CDR3 has 12 amino acids. Here the CDR3 DNA reads TGTGCCAGCAGCTTGGAGGCGGGGGTACAGTTCTTC. This sequence encodes CASSLEAGVQFF.

In DNA, the CDR3 is TGTGCCAGTAGCCGAGGGGGCGTGGATGAAAAACTGTTTTTT. It codes for CASSRGGVDEKLFF. The rearrangement links TRBV19 to TRBJ1-4, with TRBD1 matching 7 bases. This CDR3 spans 14 amino acids. The germline CDR1 and CDR2 sequences are LNHDA and SQIVND (reference sequence). The V segment lost 6 bases and the J segment 6 bases; nucleotides outside the gene matches: 7.

This clone was detected only once. V usage is TRBV10-3 and J usage is TRBJ1-1; D may be TRBD1 (6 bases). Per germline, CDR1 ENHRY and CDR2 SYGVKD. There are 13 residues in the CDR3. Trimming removed 4 bases at V and 1 base at J, with 7 bases between. The CDR3 here is CAISVGGNTEAFF. CDR3 sequence (DNA): TGTGCCATCAGTGTAGGGGGGAACACTGAAGCTTTCTTT.

This chain's CDR3 is CATSDFEPANYGYTF. CDR3 DNA: TGTGCCACCAGTGATTTCGAGCCGGCTAACTATGGCTACACCTTC. The rearrangement joins TRBV24-1 to TRBJ1-2; D remains ambiguous. This CDR3 is 15 amino acids long. CDR1 is KGHDR and CDR2 is SFDVKD in the germline V gene. V was clipped by 1 base and J by 0 bases, with 8 bases between them.

The rearrangement joins TRBV6-2 or TRBV6-3 to TRBJ1-5; maybe TRBD1 (6 bases). Germline V gives CDR1 MNHEY, CDR2 SVGEGT. V lost 3 bases and J 1 base, leaving 13 bases between the germline ends. CDR3 length: 16 amino acids. The CDR3: CASSYSGQLSNQPQHF. The CDR3 coding sequence is TGTGCCAGCAGTTATTCTGGACAGCTAAGCAATCAGCCCCAGCATTTT.

J is TRBJ1-2 and V is TRBV18; D is unresolved. Deletions cut 3 bases from V and 5 bases from J, with 7 bases between. In germline, CDR1 is KGHSH, CDR2 LQKENI. The length of the CDR3 is 12 residues. CDR3 sequence: CASSPSLYGYTF. The CDR3 nucleotides read TGTGCCAGCTCACCCTCTCTTTATGGCTACACCTTC.

The CDR3 region is CASSLQGFGNTIYF. The CDR3 nucleotides read TGCGCCAGCAGTCTTCAGGGGTTTGGAAACACCATATATTTT. The chain combines TRBV4-1 with TRBJ1-3; possibly TRBD1 for D (6 bases). The V end lost 6 bases, the J end lost 3 bases, and 12 bases lay between the germline ends. Germline V gives CDR1 MGHRA, CDR2 YSYEKL. CDR3 length: 14 residues.

The chain couples TRBV9 to TRBJ1-2, with D unclear. The CDR3 length is 14 residues. Germline CDR1 is SGDLS and CDR2 is YYNGEE. V lost 4 bases to trimming and J lost 4 bases, with 14 bases between them. The CDR3 is CASSPGLSGYGYTF. The CDR3 region has the DNA TGTGCCAGCAGCCCCGGACTTTCGGGCTATGGCTACACCTTC.

The chain uses TRBV9 and TRBJ1-3; D ambiguous. Germline V lookup: CDR1 SGDLS, CDR2 YYNGEE. This CDR3 is built from 14 residues. V lost 3 bases and J 2 bases, leaving 9 bases between the germline ends. The CDR3 nucleotides are TGTGCCAGCAGCGCCAGAAATCCTGGAAACACCATATATTTT. As protein: CASSARNPGNTIYF.

The chain couples TRBV3-1 (or the pseudogene TRBV3-2) to TRBJ1-3; 7 nucleotides agree with TRBD1. J gave up 4 bases and V 6 bases, and 6 bases lay outside the gene matches. This CDR3 spans 14 amino acids. Germline V CDR1 and CDR2: LGHDT, YNNKEL (reference sequence). The CDR3 loop is CASSQQGLGNTIYF. The DNA for the CDR3 is TGTGCCAGCAGTCAACAGGGGTTAGGAAACACCATATATTTT.

The chain links TRBV3-1 (or the pseudogene TRBV3-2) to TRBJ1-6; tentatively, D is TRBD1 (5 bases). V lost 4 bases to trimming and J lost 6 bases, with 16 bases between them. The germline V gene encodes CDR1 LGHDT and CDR2 YNNKEL (reference sequence). This CDR3 contains 16 residues. This CDR3 reads CASSPLDRGPNSPLHF. As DNA, the CDR3 is TGTGCCAGCAGCCCTCTTGATAGGGGTCCTAATTCACCCCTCCACTTT.

The rearrangement links TRBV28 to TRBJ1-1; D possibly corresponds to TRBD1 (5 bases). CDR3 length: 15 residues. The germline CDR1 and CDR2 sequences are MDHEN and SYDVKM. The ends were cut back, 6 bases at V and 5 bases at J, with 19 bases in the middle. This CDR3 reads CASRADTGRGTEAFF. CDR3 DNA sequence: TGTGCCAGCAGAGCAGACACGGGACGGGGGACTGAAGCTTTCTTT.

The gene calls are TRBV5-1 and TRBJ2-3, with D perhaps matching TRBD1 (6 bases). Germline assignment: CDR1 SGHRS and CDR2 YFSETQ. The CDR3 sequence is 15 residues long. V was pared by 2 bases and J by 6 bases, with 16 bases between. The CDR3 bases are TGCGCCAGCAGCTTACAGGGTTTTCTTTCGGATACGCAGTATTTT. Its protein product is CASSLQGFLSDTQYF.

The chain has TRBV5-4 and TRBJ2-1; no clear D gene. Germline lookup yields CDR1 SGHNT and CDR2 YYREEE (reference sequence). The CDR3 is 11 residues long. The V and J ends lost 4 bases and 10 bases respectively, with 9 bases between them. The chain's CDR3 is CASSQRQEQFF. DNA for the CDR3: TGTGCCAGCAGCCAAAGACAAGAGCAGTTCTTC.

The V gene is TRBV7-2, the J gene TRBJ1-6; 7 nucleotides align to TRBD1. V lost 5 bases, J lost 3 bases, and 1 base stayed unmatched. The CDR3 totals 14 residues. In germline, CDR1 is SGHTA, CDR2 FQGNSA. In DNA form, the CDR3 reads TGTGCCAGCAGCGGACAGGACTATAATTCACCCCTCCACTTT. It encodes CASSGQDYNSPLHF.

The chain combines TRBV6-2 or TRBV6-3 with TRBJ1-2; 7 bases agree with TRBD1. This CDR3 has 16 residues. V lost 6 bases, J lost 4 bases, and 14 bases stayed unmatched. Per the germline V gene, CDR1 is MNHEY and CDR2 is SVGEGT. CDR3 DNA sequence: TGTGCCAGCAGCCCCGGGCCGGACAGGAGGGGCTATGGCTACACCTTC. Amino acids: CASSPGPDRRGYGYTF.

The rearrangement links TRBV19 to TRBJ1-5; 7 nucleotides line up with TRBD1. The CDR3 has 14 residues. V was pared by 7 bases and J by 4 bases, with 7 bases of the junction left unmatched. The germline V gene encodes CDR1 LNHDA and CDR2 SQIVND (reference sequence). In DNA form, the CDR3 reads TGTGCCAGTAAACTGGGACAGATTAATCAGCCCCAGCATTTT. Protein product: CASKLGQINQPQHF.

The chain has TRBV6-5 and TRBJ1-2; D is perhaps TRBD1 (5 bases). Germline CDR1 is MNHEY and CDR2 is SVGAGI. The V end was cut by 0 bases, the J end by 7 bases, with 9 bases between. The CDR3 is 13 residues long. The CDR3 nucleotides read TGTGCCAGCAGTTACTCGTATAGGGGTGGCTACACCTTC. Its protein product is CASSYSYRGGYTF.